A single sample is the source of the 15 T cell receptor beta chains below, sequenced in a study of blood T cell repertoires in COVID-19. The repertoire was sequenced with immunoSEQ multiplex PCR; TCRdb's copy has only in-frame clones and lacks some. The sample has 140,000 to 150,000 clones, roughly 82% seen once; the top ten hold 10% to 13%. The sample taken for sequencing was peripheral blood. Source of these receptors: a man in his fifties or sixties with active or convalescent COVID-19.

J is TRBJ2-2 and V is TRBV2, with TRBD2 matching 11 bases. J lost 0 bases, V lost 10 bases, and 7 bases had no gene match. Germline loops: CDR1 SNHLY, CDR2 FYNNEI. The CDR3 length is 16 residues. The CDR3 region has the DNA TGTGCCACCTCATTGACTAGCGGGACGAACACCGGGGAGCTGTTTTTT. It codes for CATSLTSGTNTGELFF.

This chain connects TRBV7-9 to TRBJ2-7; D may be TRBD1 (6 bases). Trimming shortened V by 5 bases and J by 3 bases, and 20 bases separated the two germline ends. The CDR3 is 16 amino acids. The V gene's germline CDR1 is SEHNR and CDR2 FQNEAQ (reference sequence). CDR3 nucleotides: TGTGCCAGCAGCCACTCCAGGGGTTCGGGGATCTACGAGCAGTACGTC. Its translation is CASSHSRGSGIYEQYV.

This chain links TRBV2 with TRBJ1-2; maybe TRBD1 (5 bases). The CDR3 runs to 14 residues. The germline gives CDR1 SNHLY, CDR2 FYNNEI. The CDR3 coding sequence is TGTGGATCTCACCGCATCCAGGGAACGGCTGGCTACACCTTC. Encoded protein: CGSHRIQGTAGYTF.

The J gene is TRBJ1-5, the V gene TRBV23-1; D gene unclear. TRBV23-1 is designated an ORF whose function remains uncertain. The CDR3 totals 17 residues. Trimming left V 7 bases short and J 4 bases short, with 23 bases between. CDR3 sequence reads: CASKLLPRIGENQPQHF. For the CDR3, the DNA is TGCGCCAGCAAACTCCTACCGAGGATCGGAGAAAATCAGCCCCAGCATTTT.

The J gene is TRBJ2-1, the V gene TRBV29-1; D may be TRBD2 (5 bases). The CDR3 spans 13 residues. The germline V and J ends were trimmed by 1 base and 9 bases, with 13 bases remaining between them. The germline V gene has CDR1 SQVTM and CDR2 ANQGSEA. The CDR3 is CSVEAPLAFEQFF. DNA of the CDR3: TGCAGCGTTGAAGCCCCCCTAGCTTTTGAGCAGTTCTTC.

The J gene is TRBJ2-3, the V gene TRBV7-9, with D perhaps matching TRBD2 (5 bases). CDR1 and CDR2 from the germline V gene are SEHNR and FQNEAQ (reference sequence). This CDR3 has 14 amino acids. V shed 3 bases and J shed 1 base, with 8 bases lying between them. CDR3 protein: CASSFISGTDTQYF. The CDR3 nucleotides read TGTGCCAGCAGCTTCATTAGCGGCACAGATACGCAGTATTTT.

V is TRBV20-1 and J is TRBJ2-1; D is uncertain. This CDR3 has 14 residues. Germline loops: CDR1 DFQATT, CDR2 SNEGSKA (reference sequence). Trimming shortened V by 3 bases and J by 1 base, and 10 bases separated the two germline ends. CDR3: CSASRRKSYNEQFF. CDR3 DNA sequence: TGCAGTGCTAGTCGGCGGAAATCCTACAATGAGCAGTTCTTC.

The chain links TRBV3-1 (or the pseudogene TRBV3-2) to TRBJ2-7; TRBD1 is a possible D gene (5 bases). V dropped 0 bases and J dropped 7 bases, with 16 bases sitting between them. There are 15 residues in the CDR3. CDR1 and CDR2 (germline): LGHDT, YNNKEL (reference sequence). The CDR3 reads CASSQEGQGKKEQYF. CDR3 coding DNA: TGTGCCAGCAGCCAAGAGGGGCAGGGTAAGAAGGAGCAGTACTTC.

The chain uses TRBV12-5 and TRBJ1-5, with D tentatively TRBD1 (5 bases). CDR3 length: 15 residues. V lost 1 base, J lost 3 bases, and 10 bases lay in between. CDR1 is LGHNT and CDR2 is FRNRAP in the germline V gene. The DNA for the CDR3 is TGTGCTAGTGGTTTGGGGTCAGGGAACAATCAGCCCCAGCATTTT. It is translated as CASGLGSGNNQPQHF.

This chain joins TRBV13 and TRBJ1-4, with a weak D call TRBD1 (5 bases). V was clipped by 5 bases and J by 4 bases, with 29 bases between them. The CDR3 spans 20 residues. Germline V gives CDR1 PRHDT, CDR2 FYEKMQ (reference sequence). The CDR3 spells CASSRLSSIQGSPFNEKLFF. For the CDR3, the DNA is TGTGCCAGCAGCCGTCTATCTTCCATCCAGGGTTCCCCTTTTAATGAAAAACTGTTTTTT. Supplemented by reference TRBV13 and TRBJ1-4, the full variable domain reads AAGVIQSPRHLIKEKRETATLKCYPIPRHDTVYWYQQGPGQDPQFLISFYEKMQSDKGSIPDRFSAQQFSDYHSELNMSSLELGDSALYFCASSRLSSIQGSPFNEKLFFGSGTQLSVL.

The rearrangement uses TRBV24-1 and TRBJ2-1, with 9 bases identical to TRBD2. Germline assignment: CDR1 KGHDR and CDR2 SFDVKD. The CDR3 contains 20 residues. V lost 4 bases to trimming and J lost 0 bases; unmatched junction nucleotides: 15. The CDR3 DNA follows: TGTGCCACCAGTGAGGAAGGTTCTAGCGGGATGAAGGTCTCCTACAATGAGCAGTTCTTC. It codes for CATSEEGSSGMKVSYNEQFF.

The rearrangement joins TRBV6-4 to TRBJ2-7, with D tentatively TRBD1 (6 bases). The CDR3 extends over 17 amino acids. Germline V gives CDR1 MRHNA, CDR2 SNTAGT. V gave up 2 bases and J gave up 0 bases, with 17 bases separating them. The CDR3 is CASSDKTGIGVSYEQYV. In DNA, the CDR3 is TGTGCCAGCAGTGACAAAACAGGGATAGGAGTCTCCTACGAGCAGTACGTC.

The CDR3 region is CASSSGPTTNEKLFF. The CDR3 nucleotides are TGTGCCAGCAGCTCCGGTCCTACAACTAATGAAAAACTGTTTTTT. The rearrangement links TRBV13 to TRBJ1-4, with D unclear. The CDR3 covers 15 residues. Trimming cost V 4 bases and J 0 bases, with 9 bases left between them. Germline CDR1 and CDR2: PRHDT and FYEKMQ (reference sequence).

In nucleotides, the CDR3 is TGTGCCAGCAGGACAGTTAACTATGGCTACACCTTC. Translating it yields CASRTVNYGYTF. The chain recombines TRBV6-5 with TRBJ1-2, with D possibly matching TRBD1 (5 bases). V gave up 6 bases and J gave up 1 base, with 6 bases separating them. Germline-derived CDR1 and CDR2 are MNHEY and SVGAGI. This CDR3 region has 12 residues.

This rearrangement joins TRBV27 to TRBJ2-7, with D maybe TRBD2 (7 bases). In germline, CDR1 is MNHEY, CDR2 SMNVEV (reference sequence). The V end lost 6 bases, the J end lost 4 bases, and 19 bases lay between the germline ends. The CDR3 spans 15 residues. CDR3 sequence reads: CASSREGGRGYEQYV. The DNA of the CDR3 is TGTGCCAGCAGCCGAGAGGGGGGGCGCGGGTACGAGCAGTACGTC.